This TCR beta chain emerged from a study of blood T cell repertoires in COVID-19 (TCRdb year 2020). About the study as a whole: Samples covering the acute and convalescent phases of COVID-19 were provided by collaborators in the United States, Italy and Spain. Deeply sampled blood TCRbeta repertoires from subjects exposed to, actively infected with, or recovered from COVID-19 were included in the dataset. The samples were drawn from the first 160 participants of the ongoing ImmuneRACE study and from over a thousand subjects provided by 6 global collaborators. Sample metadata almost always included a de-identified subject ID, COVID-19 status, age in years and sex. The repertoires were released in a freely available public database meant as a resource for research on the immune response to SARS-CoV-2. Where available, HLA class I and class II types were obtained from metadata supplied by the sample provider rather than from assay-based typing. The prospective study material was composed of cDNA or gDNA derived from T cells, B-cell-depleted T cells, or PBMCs.

What the authors observed across the whole study: Clinical and demographic metadata were provided uncurated, with the amount varying by source and participant.

Each collaborating institution followed its own protocols to collect whole blood in K2EDTA tubes. Collaborator samples were shipped for TCRbeta analysis as frozen whole blood, isolated PBMCs, or DNA extracted from either sample type. TCRbeta CDR3 regions were amplified from genomic DNA using the immunoSEQ Assay, a bias-controlled multiplex PCR. Regarding the original processing steps: Within the assay, amplification of reference gene primers was used to estimate how many nucleated cells each sample contained. To quantify the absolute abundance of each unique TCRbeta CDR3 rearrangement, sequence reads were collapsed and filtered. Productive Simpson clonality was computed per sample as the square root of Simpson's diversity index over productive rearrangements. In TCRdb, the immuneACCESS table is reduced to in-frame sequences with V and J assigned. These tables do not hold every clone; where another copy was compared, an unresolved V gene accounts for under half, and the others remain unexplained. V and J calls and clone size are copied from that table; D and trimming were computed from the DNA. For this sample there are roughly 180,000 clones; approximately 88% appear just once. The leading ten clones occupy 4% to 5% of the sample.

The germline V gene gives CDR1 as MDHEN and CDR2 as SYDVKM. V is reduced by 2 bases and J by 5 bases, leaving a spacing of 7 bases between them. Spanning cysteine to phenylalanine, the CDR3 consists of 13 amino acids. The only DNA kept is the CDR3, 39 bases in frame from the first base. Turning to this clone: The antigen it binds to is not known. No per-base quality is available; no much larger clone lies one base away.

Input material: peripheral blood. This chain is built from TRBV28 and TRBJ1-3; no D gene can be assigned with confidence. This TCR was sampled from a woman aged 25 to 39 with acute or convalescent COVID-19. The bases read TGTGCCAGCAGTTTAGCGGGCCGAAACACCATATATTTT. Its protein is CASSLAGRNTIYF.